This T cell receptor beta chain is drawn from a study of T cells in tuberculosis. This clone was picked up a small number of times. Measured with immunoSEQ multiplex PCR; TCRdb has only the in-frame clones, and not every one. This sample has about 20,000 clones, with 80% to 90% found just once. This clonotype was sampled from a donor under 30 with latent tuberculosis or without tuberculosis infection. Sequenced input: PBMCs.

The CDR3 is CASSLAGGAGELFF. The CDR3 DNA reads TGCGCCAGCAGCTTAGCTGGGGGGGCCGGGGAGCTGTTTTTT. The chain joins TRBV5-1 to TRBJ2-2; TRBD2 aligns across 7 bases. Germline V gives CDR1 SGHRS, CDR2 YFSETQ. V was clipped by 2 bases and J by 6 bases; unmatched bases: 4. The CDR3 runs to 14 residues.